A selection of T cell receptor beta chains follows, all from one sample in a study of T cell responses to AZD1222 COVID-19 vaccine. The repertoire was sequenced with immunoSEQ multiplex PCR; TCRdb's copy has only in-frame clones and lacks some. Of fewer than 50,000 clones detected, about four fifths appear once; the ten largest clones hold about a fifth. The sample in question was peripheral blood, obtained 28 days after the second dose of the MenACWY control vaccine. These receptors were obtained from an adult who received the MenACWY meningococcal vaccine as a control. CDR3s include the opening cysteine and the closing phenylalanine or tryptophan. The D gene is left open where the match is weak. Some rows mark clone size as missing; the rest say once, few, many or name a class of expanded clone.

TRBJ1-5 | TRBV7-3 | TRBD1 | large | CASSGQGARQPQHF | TGTGCCAGCAGCGGACAGGGGGCACGGCAGCCCCAGCATTTT
TRBJ2-1 | TRBV6-5 | NA | few | CASSSRSKAANEQFF | TGTGCCAGCAGTTCCCGTTCGAAAGCTGCCAATGAGCAGTTCTTC
TRBJ2-7 | TRBV19 | TRBD2 | NA | CASRNQGASGYEQYF | TGTGCCAGTAGGAACCAAGGGGCTAGCGGGTACGAGCAGTACTTC
TRBJ1-5 | TRBV7-8 | NA | NA | CASSLGSGEDQPQHF | TGTGCCAGCAGCTTAGGTTCGGGGGAAGATCAGCCCCAGCATTTT
TRBJ1-1 | TRBV18 | NA | NA | CASSPRRGTEAFF | TGTGCCAGCTCACCACGCCGGGGCACTGAAGCTTTCTTT
TRBJ1-2 | TRBV30 | TRBD1 | NA | CAWSEGQGNYGYTF | TGTGCCTGGAGTGAGGGACAGGGGAACTATGGCTACACCTTC
TRBJ1-6 | TRBV14 | NA | NA | CASSLGRGNSPLHF | TGTGCCAGCAGCCTGGGACGGGGTAATTCACCCCTCCACTTT
TRBJ1-1 | TRBV7-8 | NA | NA | CASSRVMYTEAFF | TGTGCCAGCAGCCGCGTCATGTACACTGAAGCTTTCTTT
TRBJ2-7 | TRBV30 | NA | few | CAWSVSGYEQYF | TGTGCCTGGAGTGTATCCGGTTACGAGCAGTACTTC
TRBJ1-5 | TRBV28 | TRBD1 | NA | CASRGQDSRNYPYNQPQHF | TGTGCCAGCAGGGGACAGGACAGCCGAAACTACCCGTATAATCAGCCCCAGCATTTT
TRBJ1-2 | TRBV19 | NA | NA | CASTHTGKGYGYTF | TGTGCCAGTACCCACACAGGGAAAGGATATGGCTACACCTTC
TRBJ1-3 | TRBV2 | NA | NA | CASSDKSGNTIYF | TGTGCCAGCAGTGATAAAAGTGGAAACACCATATATTTT
TRBJ2-7 | TRBV5-6 | NA | once | CASSFPGTYEQYF | TGTGCCAGCAGCTTCCCCGGGACCTACGAGCAGTACTTC
TRBJ1-1 | TRBV6-6 | NA | once | CASSEGDGWDPEAFF | TGTGCCAGCAGTGAGGGGGACGGATGGGACCCTGAAGCTTTCTTT
TRBJ1-1 | TRBV6-4 | NA | NA | CASKSGMNTEAFF | TGTGCCAGCAAGTCAGGGATGAACACTGAAGCTTTCTTT
TRBJ1-6 | TRBV10-3 | NA | NA | CAITRGGGGSPLHF | TGTGCCATCACCCGAGGAGGGGGTGGTTCACCCCTCCACTTT
TRBJ1-2 | TRBV19 | NA | NA | CASSSPGLSFYGYTF | TGTGCCAGTAGTAGCCCAGGCCTATCCTTCTATGGCTACACCTTC
TRBJ1-1 | TRBV28 | NA | few | CASSPALLLSEAFF | TGTGCCAGCAGCCCCGCCCTCTTGCTATCTGAAGCTTTCTTT
TRBJ2-6 | TRBV19 | NA | NA | CASEGVFFAGLDASGANVLTF | TGTGCCAGTGAGGGGGTGTTTTTTGCGGGACTCGATGCCTCTGGGGCCAACGTCCTGACTTTC
TRBJ1-2 | TRBV9 | TRBD1 | few | CASSANRGMFNYGYTF | TGTGCCAGCAGCGCAAACAGGGGTATGTTCAACTATGGCTACACCTTC
TRBJ1-1 | TRBV10-1 | NA | NA | CAKPIWISEAFF | TGCGCCAAACCCATCTGGATATCTGAAGCTTTCTTT
TRBJ1-5 | TRBV9 | NA | NA | CASSVDSGPNQPQHF | TGTGCCAGCAGCGTAGACTCAGGCCCGAATCAGCCCCAGCATTTT
TRBJ1-1 | TRBV29-1 | TRBD1 | NA | CSVRQGSTEAFF | TGCAGCGTCCGACAGGGGTCCACTGAAGCTTTCTTT
TRBJ1-6 | TRBV6-1 | TRBD1 | once | CASSEAPGDRASPLHF | TGTGCCAGCAGTGAAGCGCCGGGGGACAGGGCTTCACCCCTCCACTTT
TRBJ2-1 | TRBV11-3 | TRBD2 | NA | CASSQGGGTSNRNEQFF | TGTGCCAGCAGTCAGGGCGGGGGGACTAGCAATCGCAATGAGCAGTTCTTC
TRBJ1-2 | TRBV28 | NA | few | CASSFGSYGYTF | TGTGCCAGCAGTTTCGGCAGCTATGGCTACACCTTC
TRBJ1-5 | TRBV7-2 | NA | NA | CASTPDSLNQPQHF | TGTGCCAGCACTCCAGACAGCCTAAATCAGCCCCAGCATTTT
TRBJ1-2 | TRBV5-1 | NA | NA | CASSQGFDYGYTF | TGCGCCAGCAGTCAGGGATTTGACTATGGCTACACCTTC
TRBJ2-7 | TRBV9 | TRBD2 | NA | CASSVGISGDYEQYF | TGTGCCAGCAGCGTAGGGATTAGCGGGGACTACGAGCAGTACTTC
TRBJ2-5 | TRBV2 | TRBD1 | NA | CASSDRGLGETQYF | TGTGCCAGCAGCGACAGGGGGCTAGGGGAGACCCAGTACTTC
TRBJ2-2 | TRBV3-1/TRBV3-2 | TRBD2 | NA | CATSRGTNTGELFF | TGTGCCACCTCGCGGGGGACGAACACCGGGGAGCTGTTTTTT
TRBJ2-3 | TRBV4-1 | NA | NA | CASSQDKAQYF | TGCGCCAGCAGCCAAGATAAAGCGCAGTATTTT
TRBJ2-3 | TRBV15 | TRBD2 | NA | CATALAGGTDTQYF | TGTGCCACGGCACTAGCGGGAGGCACAGATACGCAGTATTTT
TRBJ2-7 | TRBV9 | NA | NA | CASSVEGLYEQYF | TGTGCCAGCAGCGTAGAGGGGCTCTACGAGCAGTACTTC
TRBJ2-1 | TRBV19 | TRBD2 | NA | CASSQGLALVADEQFF | TGTGCCAGTAGTCAAGGACTAGCACTTGTAGCGGATGAGCAGTTCTTC